These T cell receptor beta chains were read from a single sample in a study of blood T cell repertoires in COVID-19. Libraries were prepared by immunoSEQ multiplex PCR; TCRdb keeps only in-frame clonotypes and omits some of them. The sample shows about 64,000 clones, more than 75% of them seen only once. Sequences were obtained from peripheral blood. All receptors come from a human donor in a cohort sampled during active COVID-19. The CDR3 runs from the conserved cysteine through the conserved F or W. The D gene is left open where the match is weak. Clone size is not always given. Where it is, it says once, few, many or a class for expanded clones.

J gene | D gene | V gene | clone size | CDR3 protein | CDR3 DNA
TRBJ2-7 | TRBD1 | TRBV27 | NA | CASSIYTGDGFREQYF | TGTGCCAGCAGTATCTACACAGGGGATGGGTTTAGGGAGCAGTACTTC
TRBJ1-1 | TRBD1 | TRBV5-1 | NA | CASSRNGQGQAEAFF | TGCGCCAGCAGCCGAAACGGACAGGGTCAGGCTGAAGCTTTCTTT
TRBJ2-1 | NA | TRBV28 | NA | CASSFLRSSYNEQFF | TGTGCCAGCAGTTTCCTGCGGTCGTCCTACAATGAGCAGTTCTTC
TRBJ2-1 | NA | TRBV7-2 | NA | CASSPGTNWAKEQFF | TGTGCCAGCAGCCCCGGGACAAATTGGGCGAAGGAGCAGTTCTTC
TRBJ1-1 | NA | TRBV4-1 | few | CASSQQGPNTEAFF | TGCGCCAGCAGCCAACAGGGCCCGAACACTGAAGCTTTCTTT
TRBJ2-4 | TRBD2 | TRBV6-2/TRBV6-3 | few | CASSSPRTSGGKNIQYF | TGTGCCAGCAGTTCGCCCAGGACTAGCGGGGGGAAAAACATTCAGTACTTC
TRBJ2-3 | NA | TRBV3-1/TRBV3-2 | NA | CASSEDLKSGLRTDTQYF | TGTGCCAGCAGCGAAGATTTGAAAAGCGGACTCCGCACAGATACGCAGTATTTT
TRBJ2-3 | NA | TRBV5-1 | NA | CASSAGQTSTDTQYF | TGCGCCAGCAGCGCGGGACAGACTAGCACAGATACGCAGTATTTT
TRBJ1-2 | NA | TRBV5-1 | NA | CASRTANYGYTF | TGCGCCAGCAGGACAGCAAACTATGGCTACACCTTC
TRBJ1-2 | TRBD1 | TRBV6-5 | once | CASTTGVRNGYTF | TGTGCCAGCACCACAGGGGTTAGGAATGGCTACACCTTC
TRBJ1-5 | NA | TRBV28 | NA | CASSFQGNQPQHF | TGTGCCAGCAGTTTCCAGGGAAATCAGCCCCAGCATTTT
TRBJ1-2 | TRBD1 | TRBV7-2 | NA | CASSPTAFRQGYGYTF | TGTGCCAGCAGCCCAACCGCCTTTAGACAGGGCTACGGCTACACCTTC
TRBJ1-1 | TRBD1 | TRBV15 | NA | CATRLGGAGGTEAFF | TGTGCCACCAGACTCGGGGGGGCAGGGGGCACTGAAGCTTTCTTT
TRBJ2-2 | NA | TRBV9 | NA | CASSDTSSPGELFF | TGTGCCAGCAGCGACACTAGCAGCCCCGGGGAGCTGTTTTTT
TRBJ2-1 | NA | TRBV13 | NA | CASSLVSRGGEQFF | TGTGCCAGCAGCTTAGTCTCCAGAGGCGGGGAGCAGTTCTTC
TRBJ2-1 | TRBD2 | TRBV4-3 | NA | CASSQETGGAYNEQFF | TGCGCCAGCAGCCAAGAAACCGGGGGGGCCTACAATGAGCAGTTCTTC
TRBJ1-1 | NA | TRBV6-5 | NA | CASSPVGGSLSEAFF | TGTGCCAGCAGTCCAGTAGGCGGGAGTCTCTCTGAAGCTTTCTTT
TRBJ2-5 | TRBD1 | TRBV7-6 | NA | CASSLVSGQGEETQYF | TGTGCCAGCAGCTTAGTTTCGGGACAGGGAGAGGAGACCCAGTACTTC
TRBJ1-1 | NA | TRBV10-3 | NA | CAISEGGGTEAFF | TGTGCCATCAGTGAGGGGGGGGGTACTGAAGCTTTCTTT
TRBJ1-6 | NA | TRBV7-9 | NA | CASSGPQGLHNSPLHF | TGTGCCAGCAGCGGACCCCAGGGACTACATAATTCACCCCTCCACTTT
TRBJ1-6 | TRBD1 | TRBV11-2 | NA | CASSLATGQGSPLHF | TGTGCCAGCAGCTTAGCGACAGGGCAGGGTTCACCCCTCCACTTT
TRBJ1-5 | NA | TRBV18 | NA | CASSLAAGNQPQHF | TGTGCCAGCTCACTTGCAGCGGGCAATCAGCCCCAGCATTTT
TRBJ2-7 | NA | TRBV5-1 | NA | CASSPGQIYEQYF | TGCGCCAGCAGCCCCGGACAGATCTACGAGCAGTACTTC
TRBJ2-1 | TRBD1 | TRBV9 | NA | CASSVTPGTGVNEQFF | TGTGCCAGCAGCGTAACCCCTGGGACAGGGGTCAATGAGCAGTTCTTC
TRBJ2-7 | NA | TRBV14 | medium-sized | CASSQRGASSYEQYF | TGTGCCAGCAGCCAAAGGGGCGCAAGCTCCTACGAGCAGTACTTC
TRBJ1-3 | TRBD1 | TRBV5-1 | NA | CASSSGTADSGNTIYF | TGCGCCAGCAGCTCTGGGACAGCTGACTCTGGAAACACCATATATTTT
TRBJ2-5 | TRBD2 | TRBV6-1 | NA | CASSDLAGGPQETQYF | TGTGCCAGCAGTGACCTAGCGGGGGGGCCGCAGGAGACCCAGTACTTC
TRBJ2-6 | NA | TRBV9 | NA | CASSVVGGTGYSGANVLTF | TGTGCCAGCAGCGTAGTAGGCGGGACGGGCTACTCTGGGGCCAACGTCCTGACTTTC
TRBJ2-5 | TRBD2 | TRBV3-1/TRBV3-2 | NA | CASSQGGGGRVETQYF | TGTGCCAGCAGCCAAGGTGGGGGGGGTAGGGTGGAGACCCAGTACTTC
TRBJ1-4 | NA | TRBV18 | NA | CASSPDISNEKLFF | TGTGCCAGCTCACCAGACATTTCTAATGAAAAACTGTTTTTT
TRBJ1-5 | NA | TRBV2 | few | CASSHNAGANQPQHF | TGTGCCAGCAGCCATAACGCGGGGGCCAATCAGCCCCAGCATTTT
TRBJ1-1 | TRBD1 | TRBV10-3 | NA | CAISRRTDRDGTEAFF | TGTGCCATCAGCAGACGAACGGACAGGGATGGCACTGAAGCTTTCTTT
TRBJ2-2 | NA | TRBV30 | once | CAWSDRVLGNTGELFF | TGTGCCTGGAGTGACAGGGTTTTGGGGAACACCGGGGAGCTGTTTTTT
TRBJ1-2 | NA | TRBV5-1 | NA | CASSLGKEGYGYTF | TGCGCCAGCAGCTTGGGTAAGGAGGGCTATGGCTACACCTTC
TRBJ1-1 | NA | TRBV27 | NA | CASSLSQGMNTEAFF | TGTGCCAGCAGTTTATCACAGGGTATGAACACTGAAGCTTTCTTT
TRBJ1-2 | TRBD1 | TRBV2 | NA | CASRADRVGFVGYTF | TGTGCCAGCAGGGCGGACAGGGTCGGGTTCGTTGGCTACACCTTC
TRBJ1-1 | NA | TRBV4-1 | NA | CASSPDRGGTNTEAFF | TGCGCCAGCAGCCCCGACCGGGGGGGAACGAACACTGAAGCTTTCTTT
TRBJ1-3 | NA | TRBV6-5 | NA | CASSKGQGTGNTIYF | TGTGCCAGCAGCAAGGGCCAGGGGACTGGAAACACCATATATTTT
TRBJ2-5 | TRBD1 | TRBV5-1 | NA | CASSQGQGAQETQYF | TGCGCCAGCAGCCAAGGACAGGGGGCCCAAGAGACCCAGTACTTC
TRBJ1-1 | TRBD1 | TRBV15 | NA | CATSRPGQDLTEAFF | TGTGCCACCAGCAGGCCGGGACAGGACTTGACTGAAGCTTTCTTT
TRBJ1-6 | NA | TRBV6-5 | few | CASTRTSSYNSPLHF | TGTGCCAGCACTCGAACCAGCTCCTATAATTCACCCCTCCACTTT
TRBJ1-1 | TRBD1 | TRBV7-8 | NA | CASSLEPRTGVNTEAFF | TGTGCCAGCAGCTTAGAGCCTAGGACAGGGGTGAACACTGAAGCTTTCTTT
TRBJ2-7 | TRBD1 | TRBV19 | few | CASSEGQGFIYEQYF | TGTGCCAGTAGCGAGGGACAGGGCTTTATCTACGAGCAGTACTTC
TRBJ2-1 | NA | TRBV19 | NA | CASTGEGRSYNEQFF | TGTGCCAGTACGGGTGAGGGTCGCTCCTACAATGAGCAGTTCTTC
TRBJ1-4 | TRBD1 | TRBV2 | NA | CASGETGGTGEKLFF | TGTGCCAGCGGGGAGACAGGGGGAACGGGTGAAAAACTGTTTTTT
TRBJ1-1 | TRBD1 | TRBV18 | NA | CASSPRDRESAFF | TGTGCCAGCTCACCACGGGACAGGGAATCAGCTTTCTTT
TRBJ1-4 | NA | TRBV18 | NA | CASSYPNEKLFF | TGTGCCAGCTCTTATCCTAATGAAAAACTGTTTTTT
TRBJ2-6 | NA | TRBV28 | NA | CASRDSGANVLTF | TGTGCCAGCCGGGATTCTGGGGCCAACGTCCTGACTTTC
TRBJ2-3 | NA | TRBV7-2 | once | CASSLLRTSNTDTQYF | TGTGCCAGCAGCTTACTTCGGACTTCAAACACAGATACGCAGTATTTT
TRBJ1-4 | TRBD1 | TRBV7-9 | NA | CASSFHGTENEKLFF | TGTGCCAGCAGCTTTCATGGGACAGAGAATGAAAAACTGTTTTTT
TRBJ2-1 | TRBD2 | TRBV2 | NA | CASEGGGGYNEQFF | TGTGCCAGCGAGGGCGGGGGGGGCTACAATGAGCAGTTCTTC
TRBJ2-2 | TRBD1 | TRBV7-2 | NA | CASSGKQGYTGELFF | TGTGCCAGCAGCGGGAAACAGGGGTACACCGGGGAGCTGTTTTTT